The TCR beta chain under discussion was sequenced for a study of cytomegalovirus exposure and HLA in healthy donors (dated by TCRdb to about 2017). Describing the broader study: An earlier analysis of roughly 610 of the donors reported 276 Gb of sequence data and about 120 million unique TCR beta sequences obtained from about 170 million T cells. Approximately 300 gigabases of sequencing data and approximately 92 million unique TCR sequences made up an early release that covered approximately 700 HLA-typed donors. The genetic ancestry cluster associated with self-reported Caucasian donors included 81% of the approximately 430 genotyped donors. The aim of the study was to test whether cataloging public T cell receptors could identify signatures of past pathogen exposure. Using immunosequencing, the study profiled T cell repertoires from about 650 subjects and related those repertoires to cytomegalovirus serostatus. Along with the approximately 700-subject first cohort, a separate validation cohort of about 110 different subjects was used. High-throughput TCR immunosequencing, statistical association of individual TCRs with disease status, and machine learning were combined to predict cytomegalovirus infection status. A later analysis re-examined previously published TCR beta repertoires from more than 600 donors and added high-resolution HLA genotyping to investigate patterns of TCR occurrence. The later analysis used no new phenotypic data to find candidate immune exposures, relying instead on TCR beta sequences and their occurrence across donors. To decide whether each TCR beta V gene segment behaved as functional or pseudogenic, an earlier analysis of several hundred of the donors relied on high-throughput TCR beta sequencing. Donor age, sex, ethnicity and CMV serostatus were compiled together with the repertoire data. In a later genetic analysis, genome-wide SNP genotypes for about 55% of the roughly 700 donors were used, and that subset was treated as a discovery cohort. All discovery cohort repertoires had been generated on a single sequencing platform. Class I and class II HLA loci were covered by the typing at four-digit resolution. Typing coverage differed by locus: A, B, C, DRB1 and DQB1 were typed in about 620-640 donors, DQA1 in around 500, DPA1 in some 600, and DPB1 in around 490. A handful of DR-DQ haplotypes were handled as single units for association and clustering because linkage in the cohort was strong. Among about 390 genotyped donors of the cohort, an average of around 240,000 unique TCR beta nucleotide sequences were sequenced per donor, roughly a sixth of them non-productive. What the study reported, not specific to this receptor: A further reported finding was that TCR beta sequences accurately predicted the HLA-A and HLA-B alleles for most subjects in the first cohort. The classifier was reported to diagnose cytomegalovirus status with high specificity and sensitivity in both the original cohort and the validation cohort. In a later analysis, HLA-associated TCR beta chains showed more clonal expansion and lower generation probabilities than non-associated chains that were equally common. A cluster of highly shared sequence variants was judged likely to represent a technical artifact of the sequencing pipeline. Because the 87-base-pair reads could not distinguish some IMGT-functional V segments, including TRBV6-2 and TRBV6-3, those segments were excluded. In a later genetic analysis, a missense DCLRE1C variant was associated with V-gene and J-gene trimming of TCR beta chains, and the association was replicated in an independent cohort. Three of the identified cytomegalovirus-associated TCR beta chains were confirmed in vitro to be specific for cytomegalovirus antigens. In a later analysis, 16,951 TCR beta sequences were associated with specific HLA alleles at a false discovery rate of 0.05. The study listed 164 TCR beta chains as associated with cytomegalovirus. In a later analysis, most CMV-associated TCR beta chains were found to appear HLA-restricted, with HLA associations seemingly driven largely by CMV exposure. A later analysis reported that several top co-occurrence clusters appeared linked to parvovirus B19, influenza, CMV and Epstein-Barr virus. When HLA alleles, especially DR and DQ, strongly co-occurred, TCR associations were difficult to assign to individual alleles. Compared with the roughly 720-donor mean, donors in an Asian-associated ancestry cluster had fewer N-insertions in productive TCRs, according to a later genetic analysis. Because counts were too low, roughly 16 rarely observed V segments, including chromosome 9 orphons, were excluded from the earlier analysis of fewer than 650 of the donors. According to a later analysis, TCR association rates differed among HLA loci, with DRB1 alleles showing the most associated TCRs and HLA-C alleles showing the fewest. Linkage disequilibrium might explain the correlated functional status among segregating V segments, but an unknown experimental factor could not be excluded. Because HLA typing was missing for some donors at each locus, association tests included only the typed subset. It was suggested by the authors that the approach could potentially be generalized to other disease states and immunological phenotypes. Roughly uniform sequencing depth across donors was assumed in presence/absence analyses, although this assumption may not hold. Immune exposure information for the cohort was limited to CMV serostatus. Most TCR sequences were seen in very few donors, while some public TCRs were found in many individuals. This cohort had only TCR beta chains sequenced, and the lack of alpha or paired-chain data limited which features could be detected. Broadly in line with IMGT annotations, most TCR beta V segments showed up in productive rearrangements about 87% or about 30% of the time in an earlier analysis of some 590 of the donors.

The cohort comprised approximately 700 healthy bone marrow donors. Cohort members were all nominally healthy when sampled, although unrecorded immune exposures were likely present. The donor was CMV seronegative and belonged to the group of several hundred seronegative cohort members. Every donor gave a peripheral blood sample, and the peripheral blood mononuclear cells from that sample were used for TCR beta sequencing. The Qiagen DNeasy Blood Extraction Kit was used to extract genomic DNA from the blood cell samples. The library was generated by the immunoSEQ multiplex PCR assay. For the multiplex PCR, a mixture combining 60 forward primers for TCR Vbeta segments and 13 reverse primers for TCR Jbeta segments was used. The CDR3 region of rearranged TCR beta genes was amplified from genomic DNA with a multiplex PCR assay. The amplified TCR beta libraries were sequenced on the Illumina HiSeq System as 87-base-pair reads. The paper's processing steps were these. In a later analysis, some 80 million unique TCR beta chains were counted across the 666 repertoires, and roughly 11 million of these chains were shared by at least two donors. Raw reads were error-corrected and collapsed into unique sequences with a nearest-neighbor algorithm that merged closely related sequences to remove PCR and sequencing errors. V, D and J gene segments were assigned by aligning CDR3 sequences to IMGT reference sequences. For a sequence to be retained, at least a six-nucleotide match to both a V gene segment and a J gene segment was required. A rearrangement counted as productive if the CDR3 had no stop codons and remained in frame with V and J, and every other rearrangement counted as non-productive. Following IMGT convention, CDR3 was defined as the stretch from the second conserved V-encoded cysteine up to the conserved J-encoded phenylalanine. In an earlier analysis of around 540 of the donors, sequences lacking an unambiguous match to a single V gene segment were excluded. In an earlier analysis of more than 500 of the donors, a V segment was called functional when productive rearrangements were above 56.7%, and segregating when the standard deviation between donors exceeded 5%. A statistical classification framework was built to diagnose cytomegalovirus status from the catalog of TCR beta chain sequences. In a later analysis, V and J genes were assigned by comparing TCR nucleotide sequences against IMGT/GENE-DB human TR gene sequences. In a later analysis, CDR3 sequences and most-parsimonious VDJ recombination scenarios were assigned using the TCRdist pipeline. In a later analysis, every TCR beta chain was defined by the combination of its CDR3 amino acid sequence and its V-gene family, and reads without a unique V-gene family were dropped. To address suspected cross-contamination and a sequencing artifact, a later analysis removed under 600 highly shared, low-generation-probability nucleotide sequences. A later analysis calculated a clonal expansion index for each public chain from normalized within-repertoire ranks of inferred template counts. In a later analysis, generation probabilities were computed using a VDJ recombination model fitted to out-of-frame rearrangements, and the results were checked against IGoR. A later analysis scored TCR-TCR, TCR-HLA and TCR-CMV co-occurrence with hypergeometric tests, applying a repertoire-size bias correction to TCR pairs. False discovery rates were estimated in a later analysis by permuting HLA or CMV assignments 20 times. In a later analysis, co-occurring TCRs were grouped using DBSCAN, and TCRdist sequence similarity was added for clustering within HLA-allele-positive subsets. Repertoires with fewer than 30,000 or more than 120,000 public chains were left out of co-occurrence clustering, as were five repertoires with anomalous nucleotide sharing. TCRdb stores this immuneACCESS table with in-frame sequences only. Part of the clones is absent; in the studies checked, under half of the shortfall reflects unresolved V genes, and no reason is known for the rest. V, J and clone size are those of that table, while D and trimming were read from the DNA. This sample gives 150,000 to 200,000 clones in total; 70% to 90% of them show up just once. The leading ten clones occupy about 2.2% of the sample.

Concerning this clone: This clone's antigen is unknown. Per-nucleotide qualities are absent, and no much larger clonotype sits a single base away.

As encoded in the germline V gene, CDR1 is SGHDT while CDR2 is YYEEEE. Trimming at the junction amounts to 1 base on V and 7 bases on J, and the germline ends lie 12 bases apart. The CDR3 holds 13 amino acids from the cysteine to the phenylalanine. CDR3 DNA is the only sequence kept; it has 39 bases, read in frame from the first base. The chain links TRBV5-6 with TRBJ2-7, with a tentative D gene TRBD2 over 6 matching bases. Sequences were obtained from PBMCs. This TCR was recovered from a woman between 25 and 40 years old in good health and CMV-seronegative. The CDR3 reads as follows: CASSLPGGVEQYF. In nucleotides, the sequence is TGTGCCAGCAGCTTGCCAGGAGGGGTTGAGCAGTACTTC.